The 16 T cell receptor beta chains listed next were all sequenced from one sample in a study of blood T cells in healthy people across ages (dated by TCRdb to the mid-2010s). The library was obtained by 5' RACE. The sequencer listed for this sample is Illumina HiSeq 2500. A second roughly 7 to 11 cycle PCR used a sample-barcoded 5' primer and a J-beta primer mix. Through fastp at Q25 and MiXCR, TCRdb rebuilt clones from the public reads, retaining in-frame beta chains. Rows are combined by CDR3 protein, so each entry shows the most common genes and DNA. Within this sample are around 1,000,000 distinct CDR3 sequences, with 35% to 40% of them counted one time only. The ten largest account for around 12% of the sample. Specimen: blood. The receptors were gathered from a man aged 18 to 29 in good health.

Only a few counts were recorded for this clonotype. CDR3 in amino acids: CSAKNTDTQYF. CDR3 nucleotide sequence: TGCAGTGCAAAGAACACAGATACGCAGTATTTT. This chain connects TRBV20-1 to TRBJ2-3; D is undetermined. The CDR3 is made up of 11 amino acids. Trimming removed 6 bases from V and 2 bases from J, with 6 bases in between. Per the germline V gene, CDR1 is DFQATT and CDR2 is SNEGSKA (reference sequence).

This chain links TRBV12-3 or TRBV12-4 with TRBJ1-1; D is unclear. Trimming removed 6 bases from V and 5 bases from J, with 13 bases in between. The length of the CDR3 is 13 residues. This CDR3 reads CASSIISGTEAFF. As DNA, the CDR3 is TGTGCCAGCAGCATTATCTCGGGGACTGAAGCTTTCTTT.

The chain is built from TRBV5-1 and TRBJ1-5; D not resolved. The germline V and J ends were trimmed by 7 bases and 2 bases, with 13 bases remaining between them. The CDR3 length is 14 residues. Germline CDR1 SGHRS, CDR2 YFSETQ. The CDR3 DNA reads as TGCGCCAGCGCCGAAGGGTCGGGCAATCAGCCCCAGCATTTT. Translating gives CASAEGSGNQPQHF.

There are a few counts of this clonotype. CDR3 amino acids: CSARVRTGVLFF. The CDR3 bases are TGCAGTGCTAGAGTGCGGACAGGGGTACTGTTTTTT. The V gene is TRBV20-1, the J gene TRBJ1-4; 9 bases map to TRBD1. The length of the CDR3 is 12 residues. Germline CDR1 is DFQATT and CDR2 is SNEGSKA (reference sequence). Trimming took 1 base from V and 13 from J; bases not matched to a gene: 4.

The chain uses TRBV6-1 and TRBJ2-5; the D call may be TRBD1 or TRBD2 (5 bases each). Germline V gene sequence: CDR1 MNHNS, CDR2 SASEGT. V lost 6 bases and J lost 2, with 13 bases in between. The CDR3 contains 14 residues. The CDR3 reads CASSPTGRQETQYF. In DNA form, the CDR3 reads TGTGCCAGCAGCCCTACGGGGCGGCAAGAGACCCAGTACTTC.

This chain connects TRBV7-9 to TRBJ1-2; D is possibly TRBD1 (5 bases). The germline V and J ends were trimmed by 3 bases and 6 bases, with 14 bases remaining between them. The CDR3 totals 14 residues. Germline CDR1 and CDR2: SEHNR and FQNEAQ (reference sequence). The CDR3 is CASSFYGTRDGYTF. CDR3 DNA: TGTGCCAGCAGCTTTTATGGGACCAGAGATGGCTACACCTTC.

This clonotype has more than one count but fewer than ten. The chain has TRBV20-1 and TRBJ1-6; D may be TRBD1 (5 bases). Germline V gene sequence: CDR1 DFQATT, CDR2 SNEGSKA (reference sequence). This CDR3 region has 14 residues. V gave up 4 bases and J gave up 5 bases, with 12 bases separating them. The chain's CDR3 is CSAMVGENNSPLHF. The CDR3 DNA reads TGCAGTGCTATGGTGGGGGAAAATAATTCACCCCTCCACTTT.

V usage is TRBV29-1 and J usage is TRBJ1-1, with D uncertain. The CDR3 is made up of 13 amino acids. Trimming cost V 5 bases and J 4 bases, with 14 bases left between them. CDR1 SQVTM and CDR2 ANQGSEA come from the germline V gene. The CDR3: CSVLNQYRTEAFF. In DNA, the CDR3 is TGCAGCGTTCTCAACCAATATCGCACTGAAGCTTTCTTT.

In DNA form, the CDR3 reads TGCGCCAGCAGCCAAGAGGCTTTGGGGCCCAGCGCAGATACGCAGTATTTT. This sequence encodes CASSQEALGPSADTQYF. The chain has TRBV4-3 and TRBJ2-3; TRBD1 is a possible D gene (5 bases). The germline V gene has CDR1 LGHNA and CDR2 YSLEER. V was clipped by 0 bases and J by 4 bases, with 17 bases between them. This CDR3 contains 17 residues.

The gene calls are TRBV12-3 or TRBV12-4 and TRBJ2-1, with 8 bases that match TRBD2. The CDR3 loop spans 16 amino acids. With 8 bases clipped from V and 5 bases from J, the junction kept 14 bases outside the gene matches. The CDR3 sequence is CASHPSGGHLDNEQFF. CDR3 in DNA: TGTGCCAGCCATCCAAGCGGGGGTCATCTCGACAATGAGCAGTTCTTC.

The chain combines TRBV5-5 with TRBJ1-5; TRBD1 is a possible D gene (6 bases). The V end was cut by 3 bases, the J end by 2 bases, with 12 bases between. The CDR3 consists of 15 residues. Germline loops: CDR1 SGHKS, CDR2 YYEKEE (reference sequence). CDR3 amino acids: CASSWGGQRNQPQHF. The CDR3 nucleotides are TGTGCCAGCAGCTGGGGGGGGCAGCGCAATCAGCCCCAGCATTTT. The variable domain in full, completed from reference TRBV5-5 and TRBJ1-5, reads DAGVTQSPTHLIKTRGQQVTLRCSPISGHKSVSWYQQVLGQGPQFIFQYYEKEERGRGNFPDRFSARQFPNYSSELNVNALLLGDSALYLCASSWGGQRNQPQHFGDGTRLSIL.

The rearrangement links TRBV6-6 to TRBJ1-2, with D uncertain. V lost 0 bases to trimming and J lost 4 bases, with 9 bases between them. The germline CDR1 and CDR2 sequences are MNHNY and SVGAGI (reference sequence). The CDR3 spans 14 residues. The CDR3 region has the DNA TGTGCCAGCAGTTACTCGGACTACGGCTATGGCTACACCTTC. Translating it yields CASSYSDYGYGYTF.

V usage is TRBV3-1 and J usage is TRBJ2-1; 9 nucleotides agree with TRBD2. Per the germline V gene, CDR1 is LGHDT and CDR2 is YNNKEL (reference sequence). The CDR3 has 16 amino acids. Germline trimming cut 5 bases from V and 10 bases from J; bases unmatched to any gene: 15. The CDR3 reads CASSDGIAGVMEEQFF. In DNA form, the CDR3 reads TGTGCCAGCAGCGACGGTATAGCGGGGGTTATGGAGGAGCAGTTCTTC.

The chain uses TRBV12-3 or TRBV12-4 and TRBJ1-4; D gene unclear. Deletions cut 2 bases from V and 4 bases from J, with 8 bases between. The CDR3 sequence is 14 residues long. The CDR3 sequence: CASSLRADNEKLFF. The CDR3 coding sequence is TGTGCCAGCAGTTTAAGGGCTGATAATGAAAAACTGTTTTTT.

This clonotype was observed a single time. The chain uses TRBV14 and TRBJ1-1; D perhaps matches TRBD1 (5 bases). The CDR3 runs 16 residues. CDR1 and CDR2 (germline): SGHDN, FVKESK. V dropped 3 bases and J dropped 0 bases, with 14 bases sitting between them. In DNA form, the CDR3 reads TGTGCCAGCAGCCACCCCCTGGGGGATGTGAACACTGAAGCTTTCTTT. It yields the protein CASSHPLGDVNTEAFF.

The chain employs TRBV28 and TRBJ2-7, with TRBD1 identical over 8 bases. This CDR3 comprises 14 residues. Losses at the gene ends were 5 bases for V and 3 bases for J; bases not matched to a gene: 6. Germline loops: CDR1 MDHEN, CDR2 SYDVKM. The CDR3 loop reads CASSPGQAIYEQYF. In DNA, the CDR3 is TGTGCCAGCAGTCCGGGACAGGCGATCTACGAGCAGTACTTC.